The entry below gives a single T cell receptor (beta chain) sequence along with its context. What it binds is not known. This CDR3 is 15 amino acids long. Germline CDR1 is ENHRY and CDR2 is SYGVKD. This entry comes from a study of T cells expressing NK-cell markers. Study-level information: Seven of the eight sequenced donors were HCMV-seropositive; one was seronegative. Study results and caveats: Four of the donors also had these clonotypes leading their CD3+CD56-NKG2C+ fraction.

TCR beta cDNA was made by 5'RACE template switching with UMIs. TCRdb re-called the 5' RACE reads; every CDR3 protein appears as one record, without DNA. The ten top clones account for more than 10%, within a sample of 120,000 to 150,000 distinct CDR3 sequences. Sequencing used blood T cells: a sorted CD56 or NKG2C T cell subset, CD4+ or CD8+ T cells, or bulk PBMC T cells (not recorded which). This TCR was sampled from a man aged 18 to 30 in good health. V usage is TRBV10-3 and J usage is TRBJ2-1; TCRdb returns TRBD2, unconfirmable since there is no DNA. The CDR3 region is CAIRAGTSEVNEQFF.